The sequence of this TCR beta chain was determined in a study of shared clonotypes between healthy human individuals (dated by TCRdb to 2020 to 2021). For context, the study as a whole: Three men and a couple of women, aged 18 to 49 years, made up the cohort. To estimate repertoire size and how much clonotypes are shared between individuals, the study performed deep sequencing of blood TCR repertoires from roughly five healthy adults. To increase sequencing depth and limit assay-specific biases, different laboratories used diverse techniques to prepare libraries and sequence TCR repertoires. Per donor, leukapheresis produced somewhere between about 0.85 and 10 billion PBMCs. Findings and caveats that apply to the study as a whole: Based on pairwise subsampling, the degree of clonotype sharing among donors was expected to be affected by sequencing depth. Sampling was limited to blood, and TCR repertoires in tissue likely differ from TCR repertoires in blood. The small number of donors limited the genetic and exposure-history diversity represented.

This clone came up many times. Its binding antigen is unknown. The record has no base qualities; no much larger clone is one base away. Using the deep immunoSEQ assay, TCR CDR3 regions were amplified from genomic DNA by multiplex PCR. Extracted genomic DNA from each cell subset was distributed evenly across all wells of several immunoSEQ 96-well plates, and each plate was treated as a replicate. For unsorted PBMC, roughly 330 ng genomic DNA, equal to tens of thousands of T cell genomes, was loaded into each replicate PCR. Ten immunoSEQ deep assay plates were used to sequence unsorted PBMC genomic DNA. Purified libraries were quantified with a Qubit 3.0 fluorometer, sized on a Bioanalyzer 2100, and re-quantified with the KAPA Library Quantification kit. Every immunoSEQ 96-well plate was sequenced on a dedicated single-read 150-cycle Illumina NextSeq 550 flow cell. The study's processing was this. Because only junctional sequences without quality scores were contained in the immunoSEQ output, filtering matching that applied to full-length reads could not be performed. Sequences were annotated with PyIR, a Python wrapper for IgBLAST v1.9, and V/J genes and CDR3 were assigned using IMGT germline references. Reads with weak V/J assignments (E-value above 1e-6), missing CDR3, stop codons, out-of-frame junctions, or ambiguous translated residues were removed. A V3J clonotype was defined by an identical inferred V gene, J gene, and CDR3 amino acid sequence. Percentage overlap between repertoires was calculated by dividing the number of shared unique clonotypes by the size of the smaller repertoire. Three approaches were used to assess repertoire richness: RTK rarefaction, the Chao1 estimator, and Recon v2.1 estimates of unobserved clonotypes. Drawn from immuneACCESS, this table holds only the in-frame rearrangements with V and J called that TCRdb kept. Clones are partly lost; checked studies trace under half to an unresolved V gene and leave the rest unexplained. The DNA gave D and trimming, while V, J and clone size come from that table. Here the sample has about 460,000 clones; roughly four fifths occur a single time. 12% of the sample is taken by the ten largest.

The donors were healthy, HIV-negative adults with no recently reported acute infections or vaccinations. Only Caucasian adults living in Nashville, Tennessee, USA were represented among the donors. For unsorted samples, tens of millions of PBMCs were counted, and genomic DNA was extracted using the QIAamp DNA Blood Mini kit. After blood collection by leukapheresis, PBMCs were isolated using Ficoll-Histopaque density gradient centrifugation and then cryopreserved in the vapor phase of liquid nitrogen. The CDR3 runs 13 residues from the cysteine to the phenylalanine. Solely the CDR3 DNA is kept, with 39 bases framed from the first base. V lost 6 bases and J lost 3 bases, and the count of bases not matched to a germline gene is 3. CDR1 and CDR2 (MNHNY, SVGAGI) derive from the germline V gene (reference sequence).

The clonotype originates from a woman in her 40s in good health. Some clones in this sample may be carry-over from other donors' samples. In this chain, TRBV6-6 is recombined with TRBJ2-5, with 8 central nucleotides matching TRBD2. The sequenced sample was PBMCs. The CDR3 protein is CASRKAGEETQYF. The base sequence is TGTGCCAGCAGAAAAGCGGGAGAAGAGACCCAGTACTTC.